This TCR beta chain appears in the sequencing data of a study of blood T cell repertoires in COVID-19. In the study overall: The cDNA or gDNA used as material had been derived from T cells, B-cell-depleted T cells, or PBMCs.

Produced via immunoSEQ multiplex PCR; TCRdb's table is partial and in-frame only. Among 150,000 to 180,000 clones, approximately 85% were seen once, and the ten largest hold over 0.55%. The CDR3 sequence is 17 residues long. The V end was cut by 4 bases, the J end by 0 bases, with 20 bases between. CDR1 and CDR2 (germline): SGHRS, YFSETQ. This chain links TRBV5-1 with TRBJ2-7; possibly TRBD1 for D (5 bases). This TCR was recovered from a man aged 55 to 70 with COVID-19, enrolled during active disease. What was sequenced was peripheral blood. The CDR3 nucleotides are TGCGCCAGCAGCCGTTTGGCGCGACAGACAAGCTCCTACGAGCAGTACTTC. It encodes CASSRLARQTSSYEQYF.